One sample yielded the 15 T cell receptor beta chains listed below, sequenced in a study of vaccination and CD4 T cells after COVID-19. For these TCRs, the target antigens are not known. Treatment given: roughly 10-day PBMC culture with coronavirus spike peptide pools or control peptides (ViraFEST assay). The Oncomine TCR Beta short-read assay sequenced DNA from cultured CD4+ T cells. TCRdb independently ran MiXCR on the PCR reads; one entry per CDR3 protein. This table holds around 13,000 distinct CDR3 sequences, roughly 72% found once. Sequencing used CD4+ T cells from blood, cultured in vitro, obtained after SARS-CoV-2 vaccination. The receptors shown here come from a human donor who received a COVID-19 vaccine.

The rearrangement links TRBV2 to TRBJ2-7, with no clear D. This CDR3 comprises 14 residues. The germline V gene has CDR1 SNHLY and CDR2 FYNNEI. V was clipped by 2 bases and J by 0 bases, with 8 bases between them. The DNA for the CDR3 is TGTGCCAGCAGTGAATCGGACGGCTCCTACGAGCAGTACTTC. It codes for CASSESDGSYEQYF.

The V gene is TRBV7-9, the J gene TRBJ1-3, with a possible D match to TRBD1 (6 bases). The CDR3 is 17 residues long. Germline V gives CDR1 SEHNR, CDR2 FQNEAQ (reference sequence). V lost 3 bases and J 0 bases, leaving 15 bases between the germline ends. The DNA for the CDR3 is TGTGCCAGCAGCTTCACCAGGGGCACCCTCTCTGGAAACACCATATATTTT. Translating gives CASSFTRGTLSGNTIYF. The whole variable domain, remainder taken from reference TRBV7-9 and TRBJ1-3, is DTGVSQNPRHKITKRGQNVTFRCDPISEHNRLYWYRQTLGQGPEFLTYFQNEAQLEKSRLLSDRFSAERPKGSFSTLEIQRTEQGDSAMYLCASSFTRGTLSGNTIYFGEGSWLTVV.

The chain uses TRBV19 and TRBJ1-1; a weak D match, TRBD1 (5 bases). CDR1 is LNHDA and CDR2 is SQIVND in the germline V gene (reference sequence). Trimming removed 5 bases from V and 4 bases from J, with 11 bases in between. The CDR3 length is 13 residues. CDR3 in DNA: TGTGCCAGTAGTCCGCTGCAGGGCACTGAAGCTTTCTTT. This codes for CASSPLQGTEAFF. The full variable domain, with the rest looked up from reference TRBV19 and TRBJ1-1, is DGGITQSPKYLFRKEGQNVTLSCEQNLNHDAMYWYRQDPGQGLRLIYYSQIVNDFQKGDIAEGYSVSREKKESFPLTVTSAQKNPTAFYLCASSPLQGTEAFFGQGTRLTVV.

The chain combines TRBV21-1 with TRBJ1-1; the DNA was not used to check the table's D call, TRBD1. TRBV21-1 is tagged as a pseudogene. The CDR3 covers 14 residues. The CDR3 is CASSSGQPNTEAFF. The CDR3 DNA reads TGTGCCAGCAGCTCGGGACAGCCGAACACTGAAGCTTTCTTT.

The chain couples TRBV6-5 to TRBJ2-2; perhaps TRBD1 as D (5 bases). The germline V gene has CDR1 MNHEY and CDR2 SVGAGI. Trimming stripped 4 bases from V and 3 bases from J, with 9 bases between. The CDR3 covers 14 residues. The CDR3 DNA reads TGTGCCAGCAGTTCAGGGCAGTACACCGGGGAGCTGTTTTTT. Translation gives CASSSGQYTGELFF.

The J gene is TRBJ1-5, the V gene TRBV15; D not certain. Deletions cut 3 bases from V and 5 bases from J, with 8 bases between. The V gene's germline CDR1 is LNHNV and CDR2 YYDKDF (reference sequence). This CDR3 spans 13 amino acids. In nucleotides, the CDR3 is TGTGCCACCAGCAGGCTAAGCGATCAGCCCCAGCATTTT. Encoded protein: CATSRLSDQPQHF. The whole variable domain, remainder taken from reference TRBV15 and TRBJ1-5, is DAMVIQNPRYQVTQFGKPVTLSCSQTLNHNVMYWYQQKSSQAPKLLFHYYDKDFNNEADTPDNFQSRRPNTSFCFLDIRSPGLGDTAMYLCATSRLSDQPQHFGDGTRLSIL.

This rearrangement joins TRBV6-1 to TRBJ2-3; tentatively, D is TRBD1 (5 bases). Germline loops: CDR1 MNHNS, CDR2 SASEGT. V was pared by 4 bases and J by 3 bases, with 8 bases between. There are 13 residues in the CDR3. CDR3 amino acids: CASSAPGTDTQYF. The CDR3 DNA follows: TGTGCCAGCAGTGCCCCAGGGACAGATACGCAGTATTTT.

The chain employs TRBV7-2 and TRBJ1-2; D gene uncertain. Trimming took 1 base from V and 4 from J, leaving 13 bases between them. Germline CDR1 and CDR2: SGHTA and FQGNSA. The CDR3 is 15 residues long. The CDR3 DNA sequence: TGTGCCAGCAGCTTAGATTTCAGGCCCATCTATGGCTACACCTTC. Its translation is CASSLDFRPIYGYTF.

CDR3 bases: TGTGCCAGCAGAGGTCAGGGGGCGGTTCAGCCCCAGCATTTT. This gives the protein CASRGQGAVQPQHF. The chain links TRBV6-1 to TRBJ1-5, with 8 bases fitting TRBD1. Trimming removed 6 bases from V and 6 bases from J; junction bases left unmatched: 7. Per germline, CDR1 MNHNS and CDR2 SASEGT. The CDR3 has 14 amino acids.

This clonotype has a handful of counts. The chain employs TRBV6-1 and TRBJ1-2; possibly TRBD1 for D (6 bases). CDR1 is MNHNS and CDR2 is SASEGT in the germline V gene. The germline V and J ends were trimmed by 6 bases and 5 bases, with 16 bases remaining between them. The CDR3 is made up of 14 amino acids. CDR3 sequence: CASSPGGGGYGYTF. CDR3 nucleotide sequence: TGTGCCAGCAGCCCGGGGGGCGGAGGGTATGGCTACACCTTC.

In DNA form, the CDR3 reads TGTGCCAGCAGTGATGGCTATGGCTACACCTTC. Translated: CASSDGYGYTF. The V call is TRBV2, the J call TRBJ1-2; D gene ambiguous. This CDR3 is built from 11 residues. Trimming took 3 bases from V and 4 from J, leaving 3 bases between them. Germline V CDR1 and CDR2: SNHLY, FYNNEI.

This clonotype was found a few times. The rearrangement links TRBV7-3 to TRBJ2-3; the D gene is possibly TRBD1 (6 bases). The germline gives CDR1 SGHTA, CDR2 FQGTGA. The germline V and J ends were trimmed by 5 bases and 6 bases, with 15 bases remaining between them. The CDR3 runs 14 residues. CDR3 in amino acids: CASSLRDTYDTQYF. As DNA, the CDR3 is TGTGCCAGCAGCCTCCGGGACACCTACGATACGCAGTATTTT.

The chain employs TRBV27 and TRBJ2-3; a possible D gene is TRBD2 (5 bases). Germline V CDR1 and CDR2: MNHEY, SMNVEV (reference sequence). The CDR3 sequence is 15 residues long. The V gene lost 3 bases and the J gene lost 0 bases, with 10 bases spanning the gap. DNA of the CDR3: TGTGCCAGCAGTTTCTTAGCGACTAGCACAGATACGCAGTATTTT. Translated, it gives CASSFLATSTDTQYF.

The V and J genes are TRBV24-1 and TRBJ1-2, with 7 bases matching TRBD1. Germline lookup yields CDR1 KGHDR and CDR2 SFDVKD. V was pared by 5 bases and J by 2 bases, with 10 bases of the junction left unmatched. The CDR3 consists of 16 residues. CDR3 region: CATSGAGRGQNYGYTF. The CDR3 DNA is TGTGCCACCAGTGGGGCAGGGAGGGGACAGAACTATGGCTACACCTTC.

This clonotype was seen a handful of times. The chain has TRBV7-3 and TRBJ2-3, with TRBD2 matching over 9 bases. Germline CDR1 SGHTA, CDR2 FQGTGA. The CDR3 is 14 amino acids. The J segment lost 2 bases and the V segment lost 5 bases, leaving 2 bases of the junction unmatched. CDR3 loop: CASSPGLATDTQYF. DNA for the CDR3: TGTGCCAGCAGCCCGGGACTAGCCACAGATACGCAGTATTTT.